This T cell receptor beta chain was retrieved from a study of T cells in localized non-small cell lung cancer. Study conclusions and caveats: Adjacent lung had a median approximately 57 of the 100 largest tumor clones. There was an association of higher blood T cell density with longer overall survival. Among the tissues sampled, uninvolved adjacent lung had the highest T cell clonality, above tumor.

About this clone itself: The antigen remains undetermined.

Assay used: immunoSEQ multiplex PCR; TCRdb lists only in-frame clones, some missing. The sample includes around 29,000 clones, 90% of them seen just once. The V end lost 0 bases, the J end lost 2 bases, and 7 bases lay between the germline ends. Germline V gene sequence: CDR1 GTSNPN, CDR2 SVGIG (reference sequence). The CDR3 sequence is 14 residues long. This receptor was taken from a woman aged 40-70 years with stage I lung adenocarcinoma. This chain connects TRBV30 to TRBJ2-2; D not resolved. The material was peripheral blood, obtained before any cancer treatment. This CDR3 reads CAWSVSGNTGELFF. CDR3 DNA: TGTGCCTGGAGTGTATCTGGTAACACCGGGGAGCTGTTTTTT.